These 25 T cell receptor beta chains originate from one sample sequenced in a study of vaccination and CD4 T cells after COVID-19. The Oncomine TCR Beta short-read assay was what sequenced the DNA obtained from cultured CD4+ T cells. Using the QIAamp micro DNA kit, genomic DNA was extracted from the CD4+ T cells that had been cultured. TCRdb itself ran the PCR reads through MiXCR, one entry per CDR3 protein. The sample includes fewer than 10,000 distinct CDR3 sequences, about 32% of them seen just once. No antigens are known for them. The treatment here: roughly 11-day PBMC culture with coronavirus spike peptide pools or control peptides (ViraFEST assay). Researchers collected the unexposed donor's CD4+ T cells before the COVID-19 pandemic (2011-2018). Source material: CD4+ T cells from blood, cultured in vitro. The receptors derive from a human donor in good health.

This clonotype was seen more than once but under ten times. The chain links TRBV5-1 to TRBJ1-2; 8 bases are shared with TRBD1. The V and J ends lost 0 bases and 8 bases, in that order; junction bases with no gene match: 6. The V gene's germline CDR1 is SGHRS and CDR2 YFSETQ. This CDR3 spans 14 amino acids. The CDR3 bases are TGCGCCAGCAGCTTGGCCGGGACAGGAGGCGGCTACACCTTC. Protein sequence: CASSLAGTGGGYTF.

This sequence joins TRBV7-6 and TRBJ1-1; TRBD1 is a possible D gene (6 bases). Trimming took 5 bases from V and 1 from J, leaving 11 bases between them. This CDR3 comprises 14 residues. The V gene's germline CDR1 is SGHVS and CDR2 FNYEAQ. For the CDR3, the DNA is TGTGCCAGCAGCCCCAGGGGAACGAACACTGAAGCTTTCTTT. Its translation is CASSPRGTNTEAFF. Full variable domain (rest looked up from reference TRBV7-6 and TRBJ1-1): GAGVSQSPRYKVTKRGQDVALRCDPISGHVSLYWYRQALGQGPEFLTYFNYEAQQDKSGLPNDRFSAERPEGSISTLTIQRTEQRDSAMYRCASSPRGTNTEAFFGQGTRLTVV.

The rearrangement joins TRBV2 to TRBJ2-7, with D possibly matching TRBD2 (6 bases). Germline lookup yields CDR1 SNHLY and CDR2 FYNNEI. The length of the CDR3 is 14 residues. V lost 6 bases and J 1 base, leaving 13 bases between the germline ends. Here the CDR3 DNA reads TGTGCCAGCAGCGCGGGACGCAGTTCCTACGAGCAGTACTTC. Amino acid sequence: CASSAGRSSYEQYF.

The CDR3: CASQGGLAIYNEQFF. CDR3 sequence (DNA): TGTGCCAGCCAAGGGGGACTAGCCATCTACAATGAGCAGTTCTTC. This sequence joins TRBV27 and TRBJ2-1, with 9 bases aligning to TRBD2. The CDR3 spans 15 residues. Germline V gene lookup returns CDR1 MNHEY and CDR2 SMNVEV (reference sequence). V was pared by 8 bases and J by 3 bases, with 8 bases of the junction left unmatched.

The CDR3 loop is CASSLRTGRNTIYF. The CDR3 DNA is TGTGCCAGCAGCTTGCGGACAGGGAGAAACACCATATATTTT. The chain couples TRBV5-8 to TRBJ1-3, with 8 bases aligning to TRBD1. This CDR3 is 14 amino acids long. CDR1 is SGHTS and CDR2 is YDEGEE in the germline V gene. V trimming: 1 base; J trimming: 5 bases; junction bases outside the gene matches: 2.

The J gene is TRBJ2-7, the V gene TRBV6-1; maybe TRBD2 (6 bases). V lost 6 bases and J 2 bases, leaving 11 bases between the germline ends. Germline lookup yields CDR1 MNHNS and CDR2 SASEGT. The CDR3 loop spans 13 amino acids. The CDR3 spells CASSPGGTYEQYF. CDR3 in DNA: TGTGCCAGCAGCCCCGGGGGAACCTACGAGCAGTACTTC.

This clonotype has only a few counts. The chain uses TRBV19 and TRBJ1-2; no reliable D call. V shed 7 bases and J shed 4 bases, with 10 bases lying between them. The length of the CDR3 is 12 residues. Germline V CDR1 and CDR2: LNHDA, SQIVND (reference sequence). CDR3 loop: CASTQNTYGYTF. The CDR3 nucleotides read TGTGCCAGTACCCAGAACACCTATGGCTACACCTTC. Combining the CDR3 with reference TRBV19 and TRBJ1-2 gives the whole variable domain DGGITQSPKYLFRKEGQNVTLSCEQNLNHDAMYWYRQDPGQGLRLIYYSQIVNDFQKGDIAEGYSVSREKKESFPLTVTSAQKNPTAFYLCASTQNTYGYTFGSGTRLTVV.

This clonotype turned up a few times. The gene calls are TRBV6-2 or TRBV6-3 and TRBJ1-5, with 7 bases matching TRBD1. From germline, CDR1 is MNHEY and CDR2 SVGEGT. The CDR3 runs 15 residues. The trim removed 6 bases at V and 0 bases at J, leaving 5 bases unmatched. CDR3 bases: TGTGCCAGCAGGCGACAGGGTTATAGCAATCAGCCCCAGCATTTT. This gives the protein CASRRQGYSNQPQHF.

This clonotype was counted a few times. The chain recombines TRBV6-4 with TRBJ2-2; TRBD1 aligns across 12 bases. This CDR3 comprises 16 residues. CDR1 and CDR2 from the germline V gene are MRHNA and SNTAGT. The ends lost 0 bases at V and 4 bases at J; junction bases unmatched: 0. CDR3 bases: TGTGCCAGCAGTGACTCGGGACAGGGGGCCACCGGGGAGCTGTTTTTT. This encodes CASSDSGQGATGELFF.

This clonotype has more than one count but fewer than ten. V and J are TRBV24-1 and TRBJ1-5; D is possibly TRBD1 (6 bases). Trimming cost V 3 bases and J 3 bases, with 14 bases left between them. From germline, CDR1 is KGHDR and CDR2 SFDVKD. The CDR3 totals 16 residues. In nucleotides, the CDR3 is TGTGCCACCAGTGATACAGGGTATCGCGACAATCAGCCCCAGCATTTT. Its translation: CATSDTGYRDNQPQHF.

This sequence joins TRBV28 and TRBJ2-7, with 9 bases matching TRBD1. There are 17 residues in the CDR3. J gave up 4 bases and V 7 bases, and 17 bases lay outside the gene matches. Germline loops: CDR1 MDHEN, CDR2 SYDVKM. The CDR3 reads CASKPGTGIQRGYEQYF. The DNA for the CDR3 is TGTGCCAGCAAACCCGGGACAGGGATTCAGCGAGGGTACGAGCAGTACTTC.

This clonotype was counted a few times. The rearrangement joins TRBV20-1 to TRBJ1-1; perhaps TRBD1 as D (6 bases). Germline assignment: CDR1 DFQATT and CDR2 SNEGSKA (reference sequence). The V end was cut by 4 bases, the J end by 7 bases, with 16 bases between. This CDR3 has 13 amino acids. In nucleotides, the CDR3 is TGCAGTGCTAACGATTACAGGGTTAGTGAAGCTTTCTTT. Translated, it gives CSANDYRVSEAFF.

This chain uses TRBV20-1 with TRBJ1-3, with D possibly TRBD1 on 5 matching bases. The germline V and J ends were trimmed by 0 bases and 2 bases, with 14 bases remaining between them. CDR3 size: 16 residues. Per the germline V gene, CDR1 is DFQATT and CDR2 is SNEGSKA (reference sequence). As DNA, the CDR3 is TGCAGTGCTAGAGACGAGATCTTAGGGGCTGGAAACACCATATATTTT. Translation: CSARDEILGAGNTIYF.

This chain links TRBV24-1 with TRBJ2-7, with D possibly being TRBD1 (6 bases). The V gene lost 4 bases and the J gene lost 4 bases, with 13 bases spanning the gap. CDR1 KGHDR and CDR2 SFDVKD come from the germline V gene. The CDR3 sequence is 14 residues long. Here the CDR3 DNA reads TGTGCCACCAGTGACCGGACAGTGACATACGAGCAGTACTTC. Translation: CATSDRTVTYEQYF.

The genes are TRBV28 and TRBJ1-5; 7 nucleotides agree with TRBD1. The CDR3 has 17 amino acids. The V and J ends lost 6 bases and 6 bases, in that order; junction bases with no gene match: 17. From germline, CDR1 is MDHEN and CDR2 SYDVKM. The DNA for the CDR3 is TGTGCCAGCAGCCAACCGCGCCTCAGACAGGGCAGTCAGCCCCAGCATTTT. Residues: CASSQPRLRQGSQPQHF.

This sequence joins TRBV27 and TRBJ2-3, with a possible D match to TRBD2 (6 bases). V dropped 4 bases and J dropped 2 bases, with 16 bases sitting between them. CDR1 MNHEY and CDR2 SMNVEV come from the germline V gene (reference sequence). This CDR3 is 16 amino acids long. CDR3 DNA: TGTGCCAGCAGTTCCCCGGGGCGGGACGACACAGATACGCAGTATTTT. As protein: CASSSPGRDDTDTQYF.

The genes are TRBV28 and TRBJ2-7; D might be TRBD2 (7 bases). The CDR3 consists of 14 residues. The V end was cut by 4 bases, the J end by 3 bases, with 13 bases between. Germline V gene data show CDR1 as MDHEN and CDR2 as SYDVKM. The chain's CDR3 is CASSSSGTLYEQYF. The CDR3 DNA is TGTGCCAGCAGTTCGAGCGGGACACTCTACGAGCAGTACTTC.

This clonotype was found a few times. The genes are TRBV28 and TRBJ2-3; 11 bases agree with TRBD2. V was clipped by 5 bases and J by 4 bases; unmatched bases: 8. The CDR3 sequence is 16 residues long. Germline values: CDR1 MDHEN, CDR2 SYDVKM. Written as DNA, the CDR3 is TGTGCCAGCAGTGGGACTAGCGGCCGATCGTCAGATACGCAGTATTTT. Encoded protein: CASSGTSGRSSDTQYF.

The chain recombines TRBV20-1 with TRBJ1-1; D remains unclear. Germline lookup yields CDR1 DFQATT and CDR2 SNEGSKA (reference sequence). V lost 0 bases, J lost 10 bases, and 21 bases lay in between. The CDR3 spans 15 residues. The CDR3 reads CSARDLVAGDRAAFF. The DNA for the CDR3 is TGCAGTGCTAGAGATCTGGTGGCAGGCGATAGGGCAGCTTTCTTT.

As to this clonotype: At one end the junction does not follow the germline gene, possibly because of a read error. The CDR3 sequence: CASSLIGNTEAFF. The CDR3, as DNA: TGTGCCAGTAGCTTAATAGGGAACACTGAAGCTTTCTTT. The J gene is TRBJ1-1, the V gene TRBV7-8, with D hard to call. The germline V gene encodes CDR1 SGHVS and CDR2 FQNEAQ. This CDR3 spans 13 amino acids.

V usage is TRBV7-3 and J usage is TRBJ2-1; TRBD1 aligns across 9 bases. V shed 5 bases, J shed 8 bases, and the junction held 10 bases outside the gene matches. The germline CDR1 and CDR2 sequences are SGHTA and FQGTGA. The CDR3 runs to 15 residues. CDR3 in DNA: TGTGCCAGCAGCAAACAGGGGGCTGGGGTGGATGAGCAGTTCTTC. It encodes CASSKQGAGVDEQFF.

The V gene is TRBV4-3, the J gene TRBJ2-2, with D uncertain. The CDR3 sequence is 13 residues long. The V and J ends lost 0 bases and 8 bases respectively, with 7 bases between them. Germline CDR1 is LGHNA and CDR2 is YSLEER. The CDR3 coding sequence is TGCGCCAGCAGCCAAGAGCCCCAGGGGGAGCTGTTTTTT. It yields the protein CASSQEPQGELFF.

This clonotype was observed a handful of times. The rearrangement links TRBV6-1 to TRBJ2-1; D remains unclear. The germline CDR1 and CDR2 sequences are MNHNS and SASEGT. This CDR3 has 11 amino acids. Trimming removed 6 bases from V and 12 bases from J, with 12 bases in between. The CDR3 DNA is TGTGCCAGCAGAGCTGGGTTTGCGCAGTTCTTC. Amino acids: CASRAGFAQFF.

For the CDR3, the DNA is TGTGCCAGTAGTAAGGGGACAGGGGGAACCGGGGAGCTGTTTTTT. It encodes CASSKGTGGTGELFF. The chain couples TRBV19 to TRBJ2-2; TRBD1 matches 11 bases. CDR3 length equals 15 residues. Unmatched junction bases numbered 3, after V lost 4 bases and J lost 5 bases. CDR1 is LNHDA and CDR2 is SQIVND in the germline V gene (reference sequence).

V and J are TRBV20-1 and TRBJ2-7; D is perhaps TRBD1 (6 bases). Trimming cost V 2 bases and J 6 bases, with 20 bases left between them. CDR1 DFQATT and CDR2 SNEGSKA come from the germline V gene (reference sequence). This CDR3 contains 15 residues. The CDR3 bases are TGCAGTGCTAGAATGTCAGGACCGTCCAGGGGCGAGCAGTACTTC. Protein product: CSARMSGPSRGEQYF.